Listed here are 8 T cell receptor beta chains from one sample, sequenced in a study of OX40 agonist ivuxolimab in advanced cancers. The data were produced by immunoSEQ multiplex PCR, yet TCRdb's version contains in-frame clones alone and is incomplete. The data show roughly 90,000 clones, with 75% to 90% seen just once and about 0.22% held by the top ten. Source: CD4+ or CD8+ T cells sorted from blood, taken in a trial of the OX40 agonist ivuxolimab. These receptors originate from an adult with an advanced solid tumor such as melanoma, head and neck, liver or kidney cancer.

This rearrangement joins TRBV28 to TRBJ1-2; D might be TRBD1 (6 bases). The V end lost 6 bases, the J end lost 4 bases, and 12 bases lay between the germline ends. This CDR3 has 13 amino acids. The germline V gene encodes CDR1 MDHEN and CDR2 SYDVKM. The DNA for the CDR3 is TGTGCCAGCAGCTTACAGGGTGGCTATGGCTACACCTTC. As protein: CASSLQGGYGYTF.

The DNA of the CDR3 is TGTGCCAGCAGCCCTCTCGTACCCGCCTACGAGCAGTACTTC. It translates to CASSPLVPAYEQYF. This chain joins TRBV5-6 and TRBJ2-7; D gene ambiguous. V lost 4 bases and J lost 2, with 13 bases in between. The CDR3 length is 14 residues. The germline CDR1 and CDR2 sequences are SGHDT and YYEEEE.

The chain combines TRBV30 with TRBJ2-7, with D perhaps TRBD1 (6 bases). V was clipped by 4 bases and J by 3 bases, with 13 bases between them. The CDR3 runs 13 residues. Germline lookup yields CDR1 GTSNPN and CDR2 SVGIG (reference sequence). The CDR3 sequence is CAWTRDTNYEQYF. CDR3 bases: TGTGCCTGGACCCGGGACACCAACTACGAGCAGTACTTC.

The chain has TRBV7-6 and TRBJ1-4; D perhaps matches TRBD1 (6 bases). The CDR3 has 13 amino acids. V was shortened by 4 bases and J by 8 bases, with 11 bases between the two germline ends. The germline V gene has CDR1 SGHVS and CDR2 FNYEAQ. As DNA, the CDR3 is TGTGCCAGCAGCTCCCAGAGGGGGGAAAAACTGTTTTTT. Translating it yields CASSSQRGEKLFF.

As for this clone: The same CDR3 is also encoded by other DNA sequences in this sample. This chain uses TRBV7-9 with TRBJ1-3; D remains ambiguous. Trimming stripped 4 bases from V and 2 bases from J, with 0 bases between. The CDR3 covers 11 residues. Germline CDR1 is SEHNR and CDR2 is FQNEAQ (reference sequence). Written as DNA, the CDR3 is TGTGCCAGCAGCTCTGGAAACACCATATATTTT. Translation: CASSSGNTIYF. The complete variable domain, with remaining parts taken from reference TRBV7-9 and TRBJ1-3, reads DTGVSQNPRHKITKRGQNVTFRCDPISEHNRLYWYRQTLGQGPEFLTYFQNEAQLEKSRLLSDRFSAERPKGSFSTLEIQRTEQGDSAMYLCASSSGNTIYFGEGSWLTVV.

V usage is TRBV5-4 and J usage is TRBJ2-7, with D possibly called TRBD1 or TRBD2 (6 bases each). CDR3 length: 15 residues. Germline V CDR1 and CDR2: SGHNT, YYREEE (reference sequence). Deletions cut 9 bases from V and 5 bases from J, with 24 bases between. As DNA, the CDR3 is TGTGCCACAATGGGGGCCGGGGGAGTAGTCGACGAGCAGTACTTC. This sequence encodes CATMGAGGVVDEQYF.

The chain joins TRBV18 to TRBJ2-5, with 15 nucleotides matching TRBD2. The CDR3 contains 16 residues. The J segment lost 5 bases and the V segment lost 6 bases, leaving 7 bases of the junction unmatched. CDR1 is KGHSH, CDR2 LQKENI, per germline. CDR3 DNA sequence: TGTGCCAGCTCGCCCGGGGGACTAGCGGGAGGTGAGACCCAGTACTTC. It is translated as CASSPGGLAGGETQYF.

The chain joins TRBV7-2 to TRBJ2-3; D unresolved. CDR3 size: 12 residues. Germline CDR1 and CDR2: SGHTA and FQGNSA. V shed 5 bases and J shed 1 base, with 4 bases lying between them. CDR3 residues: CASSSGTDTQYF. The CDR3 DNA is TGTGCCAGCAGCAGTGGCACAGATACGCAGTATTTT. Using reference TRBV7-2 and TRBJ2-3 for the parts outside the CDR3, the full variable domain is GAGVSQSPSNKVTEKGKDVELRCDPISGHTALYWYRQSLGQGLEFLIYFQGNSAPDKSGLPSDRFSAERTGGSVSTLTIQRTQQEDSAVYLCASSSGTDTQYFGPGTRLTVL.